This TCR beta chain was observed in a study of T cells in Graves' hyperthyroidism and ophthalmopathy. RNA transcripts were the template for amplifying TCR beta CDR3 regions. First-round RT-PCR of the TCR CDR3 relied on the HTBI primer set. TCRdb reprocessed the multiplex PCR reads with MiXCR, giving one entry per CDR3 protein. The data contain about 350,000 distinct CDR3 sequences, about 15% of them singletons. This clonotype has a count of ten or more. Losses at the gene ends were 6 bases for V and 5 bases for J; bases not matched to a gene: 6. Germline V lookup: CDR1 MDHEN, CDR2 SYDVKM. The CDR3 totals 14 residues. Based on clinical symptoms, serum thyroxine and TRAb, thyroid ultrasound and orbital computed tomography, diagnoses were reached.

The chain links TRBV28 to TRBJ1-1; TRBD1 agrees at 10 bases. The receptor comes from a woman in her twenties or thirties with Graves' hyperthyroidism. Input material: blood. The CDR3 reads CASRLTGGSTEAFF. CDR3 coding DNA: TGTGCCAGCAGGTTGACAGGGGGCTCGACTGAAGCTTTCTTT.